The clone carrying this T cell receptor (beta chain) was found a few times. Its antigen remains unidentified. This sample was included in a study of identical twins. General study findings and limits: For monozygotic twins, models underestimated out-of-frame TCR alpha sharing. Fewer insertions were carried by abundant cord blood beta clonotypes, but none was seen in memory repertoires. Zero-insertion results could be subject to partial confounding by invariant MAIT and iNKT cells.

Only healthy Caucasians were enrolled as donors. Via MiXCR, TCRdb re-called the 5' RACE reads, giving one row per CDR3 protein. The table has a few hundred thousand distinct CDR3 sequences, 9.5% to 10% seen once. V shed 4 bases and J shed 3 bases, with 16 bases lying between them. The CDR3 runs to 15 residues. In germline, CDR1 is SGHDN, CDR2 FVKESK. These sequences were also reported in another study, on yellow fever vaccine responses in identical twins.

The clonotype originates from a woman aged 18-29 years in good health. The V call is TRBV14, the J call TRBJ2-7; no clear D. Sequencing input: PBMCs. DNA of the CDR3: TGTGCCAGCAGCCCTCTGGGCCAGCTGGGCTACGAGCAGTACTTC. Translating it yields CASSPLGQLGYEQYF. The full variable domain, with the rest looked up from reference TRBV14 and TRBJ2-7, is EAGVTQFPSHSVIEKGQTVTLRCDPISGHDNLYWYRRVMGKEIKFLLHFVKESKQDESGMPNNRFLAERTGGTYSTLKVQPAELEDSGVYFCASSPLGQLGYEQYFGPGTRLTVT.